In this sample, the clone carrying this TCR beta chain turned up many times. Antigen specificity is unknown. The source of the sample is a study of response to subunit inactivated influenza vaccine. Study-wide points: Each seasonal flu vaccination may recruit only limited new T cells, authors suggested.

MiXCR was run by TCRdb on the RT-PCR reads, yielding one entry per CDR3 protein. Among a few hundred thousand distinct CDR3 sequences listed, 20% to 25% were seen once. This TCR was recovered from a man between 50 and 69 years old who received an inactivated influenza vaccine. The material was PBMCs from blood, obtained about 20 months after vaccination.

This CDR3 is CASSLKGQRNTEAFF. CDR3 DNA sequence: TGTGCCAGCAGCCTGAAGGGGCAGAGGAACACTGAAGCTTTCTTT. The chain couples TRBV7-2 to TRBJ1-1; D may be TRBD1 (5 bases). This CDR3 comprises 15 residues. Trimming removed 5 bases from V and 1 base from J, with 14 bases in between. The germline V gene encodes CDR1 SGHTA and CDR2 FQGNSA.